Following are 4 T cell receptor beta chains from one sample sequenced in a study of regulatory T cells in long-lasting Graves disease. To make TCR beta libraries, researchers used iRepertoire HTBI primers and Arm-PCR of CDR3 regions. One entry per CDR3 protein results from TCRdb running MiXCR on the multiplex PCR reads. The sample consists of roughly 350,000 distinct CDR3 sequences, roughly a sixth of them appearing once. The time point: newly diagnosed GD, antithyroid drugs for less than 3 months. Researchers made the TCR library from RNA that was extracted from PBMCs. A further study also used this sample, focusing on T cells in Graves' hyperthyroidism and ophthalmopathy.

The sequencing here drew on peripheral blood mononuclear cells (PBMCs), taken at new diagnosis, from a patient treated with antithyroid drugs. The receptors stem from a man in his forties or fifties with Graves disease.

This clonotype was seen a few times. The chain combines TRBV4-1 with TRBJ1-1, with D possibly matching TRBD1 (5 bases). Germline V gives CDR1 MGHRA, CDR2 YSYEKL. The V gene lost 4 bases and the J gene lost 4 bases, with 16 bases spanning the gap. CDR3 length equals 15 residues. The CDR3 loop is CASSLSPRGGTEAFF. CDR3 coding DNA: TGCGCCAGCAGCCTGTCGCCCCGGGGGGGCACTGAAGCTTTCTTT.

The V call is TRBV20-1, the J call TRBJ1-6, with D possibly TRBD1 on 5 matching bases. Trimming removed 6 bases from V and 14 bases from J, with 23 bases in between. The CDR3 has 14 residues. Germline V gene data show CDR1 as DFQATT and CDR2 as SNEGSKA (reference sequence). The CDR3: CSATGPAGVLALHF. The CDR3 nucleotides read TGCAGTGCAACCGGGCCAGCGGGGGTTTTGGCCCTCCACTTT.

Many counts were recorded for this clonotype. The V call is TRBV7-2, the J call TRBJ2-1; perhaps TRBD1 as D (6 bases). Germline V gives CDR1 SGHTA, CDR2 FQGNSA. This CDR3 has 14 residues. The V end was cut by 0 bases, the J end by 4 bases, with 7 bases between. CDR3 nucleotides: TGTGCCAGCAGCTTAGCGACAGGTTACAATGAGCAGTTCTTC. It is translated as CASSLATGYNEQFF.

This clonotype was detected ten times or more. The chain links TRBV28 to TRBJ2-1; 9 positions agree with TRBD2. The CDR3 runs 15 residues. CDR1 is MDHEN, CDR2 SYDVKM, per germline. V was clipped by 4 bases and J by 9 bases; unmatched bases: 10. The CDR3 sequence is CASSSPPSGVGEQFF. The CDR3 nucleotides read TGTGCCAGCAGTTCACCCCCTAGCGGGGTGGGTGAGCAGTTCTTC. Full variable domain (remainder filled in from reference TRBV28 and TRBJ2-1): DVKVTQSSRYLVKRTGEKVFLECVQDMDHENMFWYRQDPGLGLRLIYFSYDVKMKEKGDIPEGYSVSREKKERFSLILESASTNQTSMYLCASSSPPSGVGEQFFGPGTRLTVL.